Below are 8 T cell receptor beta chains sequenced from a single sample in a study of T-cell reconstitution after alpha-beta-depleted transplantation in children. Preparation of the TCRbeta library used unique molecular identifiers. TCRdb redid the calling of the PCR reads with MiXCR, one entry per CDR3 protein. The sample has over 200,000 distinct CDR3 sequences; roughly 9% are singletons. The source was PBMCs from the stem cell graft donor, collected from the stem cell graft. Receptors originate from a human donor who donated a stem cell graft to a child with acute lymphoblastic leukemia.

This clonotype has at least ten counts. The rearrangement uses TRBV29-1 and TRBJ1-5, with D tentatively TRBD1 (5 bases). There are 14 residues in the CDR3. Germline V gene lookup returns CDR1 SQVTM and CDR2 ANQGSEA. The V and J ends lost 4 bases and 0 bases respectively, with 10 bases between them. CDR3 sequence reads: CSVAQDYSNQPQHF. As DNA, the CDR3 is TGCAGCGTTGCACAGGACTATAGCAATCAGCCCCAGCATTTT.

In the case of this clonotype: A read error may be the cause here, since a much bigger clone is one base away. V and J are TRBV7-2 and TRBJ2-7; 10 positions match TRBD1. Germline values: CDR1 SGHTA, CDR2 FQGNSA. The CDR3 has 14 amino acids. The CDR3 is CANSRDRGGYEQYF. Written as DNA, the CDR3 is TGTGCCAACAGCCGGGACAGGGGTGGATACGAGCAGTACTTC.

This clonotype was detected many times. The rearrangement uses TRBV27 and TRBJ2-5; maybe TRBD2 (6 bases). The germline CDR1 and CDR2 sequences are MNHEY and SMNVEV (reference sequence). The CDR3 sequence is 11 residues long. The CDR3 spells CSVGLQETQYF. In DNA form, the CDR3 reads TGTTCCGTGGGACTTCAAGAGACCCAGTACTTC.

CDR3 in amino acids: CSASGQGTSGQYF. DNA of the CDR3: TGCAGTGCTAGTGGACAGGGAACCTCCGGGCAGTACTTC. The V gene is TRBV20-1, the J gene TRBJ2-7; 8 bases are a match to TRBD1. The CDR3 sequence is 13 residues long. V lost 3 bases to trimming and J lost 9 bases; unmatched junction nucleotides: 10. Germline CDR1 reads DFQATT; CDR2 reads SNEGSKA (reference sequence).

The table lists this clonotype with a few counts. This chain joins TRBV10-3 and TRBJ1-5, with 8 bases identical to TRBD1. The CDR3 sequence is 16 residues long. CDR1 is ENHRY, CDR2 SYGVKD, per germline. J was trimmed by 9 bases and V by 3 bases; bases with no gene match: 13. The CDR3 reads CAISDPDRVDWWPQHF. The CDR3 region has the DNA TGTGCCATCAGTGACCCGGACAGGGTGGATTGGTGGCCCCAGCATTTT.

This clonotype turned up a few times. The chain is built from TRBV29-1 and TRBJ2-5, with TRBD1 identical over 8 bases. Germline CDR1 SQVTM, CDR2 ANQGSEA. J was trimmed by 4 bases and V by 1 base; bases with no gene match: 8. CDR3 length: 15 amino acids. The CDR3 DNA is TGCAGCGTTGAAGTTCGGACAGGGATGGTAGAGACCCAGTACTTC. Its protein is CSVEVRTGMVETQYF. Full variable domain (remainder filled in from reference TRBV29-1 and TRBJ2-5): SAVISQKPSRDICQRGTSLTIQCQVDSQVTMMFWYRQQPGQSLTLIATANQGSEATYESGFVIDKFPISRPNLTFSTLTVSNMSPEDSSIYLCSVEVRTGMVETQYFGPGTRLLVL.

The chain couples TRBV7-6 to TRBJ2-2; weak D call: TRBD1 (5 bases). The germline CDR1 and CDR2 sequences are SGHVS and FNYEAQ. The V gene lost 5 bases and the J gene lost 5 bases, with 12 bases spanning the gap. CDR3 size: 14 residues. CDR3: CASSMTESTGELFF. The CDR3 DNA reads TGTGCCAGCAGCATGACAGAATCTACCGGGGAGCTGTTTTTT.

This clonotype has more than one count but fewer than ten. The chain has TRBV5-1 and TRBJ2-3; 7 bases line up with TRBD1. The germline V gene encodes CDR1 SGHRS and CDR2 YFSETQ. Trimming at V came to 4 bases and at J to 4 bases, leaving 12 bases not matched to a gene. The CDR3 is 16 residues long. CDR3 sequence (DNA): TGCGCCAGCAGCCTAGAGGGGGCTCCACGTCCAGATACGCAGTATTTT. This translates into CASSLEGAPRPDTQYF.